One sample yielded the 17 T cell receptor beta chains listed below, sequenced in a study of cytomegalovirus exposure and HLA in healthy donors. Use of 60 Vbeta and 13 Jbeta primers characterized the PCR. The repertoire was sequenced with immunoSEQ multiplex PCR; TCRdb's copy has only in-frame clones and lacks some. The repertoire has about 120,000 clones, over 8.5% of them found once; the top ten carry around 6%. What was sequenced was PBMCs. The receptor set was obtained from a woman between 35 and 50 years old in good health and CMV-seropositive.

V and J are TRBV2 and TRBJ1-3; D unresolved. Germline V lookup: CDR1 SNHLY, CDR2 FYNNEI. The CDR3 sequence is 14 residues long. V was pared by 4 bases and J by 7 bases, with 14 bases between. CDR3 sequence reads: CASSGGRTFNTIYF. The CDR3 nucleotides read TGTGCCAGCAGTGGGGGTAGGACTTTTAACACCATATATTTT.

This clone was counted only a few times. The V gene is TRBV13, the J gene TRBJ2-1; TRBD2 matches 10 bases. Germline trimming cut 3 bases from V and 4 bases from J; bases unmatched to any gene: 3. CDR3 length: 15 amino acids. The germline V gene encodes CDR1 PRHDT and CDR2 FYEKMQ (reference sequence). As DNA, the CDR3 is TGTGCCAGCAGCTTCTTGACTAGCGGGTACAATGAGCAGTTCTTC. Amino acids: CASSFLTSGYNEQFF.

This clone has a handful of counts. The chain has TRBV14 and TRBJ1-2; the match to TRBD1 covers 7 bases. The V gene's germline CDR1 is SGHDN and CDR2 FVKESK. V shed 5 bases and J 4 bases; nucleotides not matched to a gene: 7. The CDR3 is 14 residues long. For the CDR3, the DNA is TGTGCCAGCAGCGCCTCCCAGGGGGTCTATGGCTACACCTTC. Its protein is CASSASQGVYGYTF. Combining the CDR3 with reference TRBV14 and TRBJ1-2 gives the whole variable domain EAGVTQFPSHSVIEKGQTVTLRCDPISGHDNLYWYRRVMGKEIKFLLHFVKESKQDESGMPNNRFLAERTGGTYSTLKVQPAELEDSGVYFCASSASQGVYGYTFGSGTRLTVV.

In its sample, this clone was seen a few times. V gene TRBV10-1 combines with J gene TRBJ2-5; perhaps TRBD1 as D (5 bases). The CDR3 spans 11 residues. The germline V gene encodes CDR1 WNHNN and CDR2 SYGVQD (reference sequence). Trimming removed 9 bases at V and 5 bases at J, with 10 bases between. The CDR3 region is CASQGYETQYF. In nucleotides, the CDR3 is TGCGCCAGTCAGGGTTACGAGACCCAGTACTTC.

This clone was seen more than once but under ten times. J is TRBJ2-3 and V is TRBV7-2; TRBD2 matches 7 bases. Germline loops: CDR1 SGHTA, CDR2 FQGNSA. The CDR3 sequence is 14 residues long. V lost 5 bases to trimming and J lost 8 bases; unmatched junction nucleotides: 10. The CDR3: CASSPSGPGGTQYF. The CDR3 nucleotides read TGTGCCAGCAGCCCGTCCGGACCGGGAGGTACGCAGTATTTT.

The chain couples TRBV23-1 to TRBJ1-2; D gene ambiguous. TRBV23-1 belongs to the ORF category, with a function that is uncertain. The CDR3 is made up of 13 amino acids. The V gene lost 6 bases and the J gene lost 4 bases, with 12 bases spanning the gap. In nucleotides, the CDR3 is TGCGCCAGCAGCCCTCCTGCGGTCTATGGCTACACCTTC. This codes for CASSPPAVYGYTF.

CDR3 loop: CASSPYPLEWQGSSYGYTF. The CDR3 DNA is TGTGCCAGCAGCCCTTACCCCCTGGAGTGGCAGGGTAGTAGCTATGGCTACACCTTC. V and J are TRBV7-9 and TRBJ1-2, with D possibly TRBD1 on 5 matching bases. Germline V gene sequence: CDR1 SEHNR, CDR2 FQNEAQ (reference sequence). Trimming shortened V by 5 bases and J by 4 bases, and 29 bases separated the two germline ends. This CDR3 comprises 19 residues.

This clone was seen only a few times. V usage is TRBV27 and J usage is TRBJ1-2, with D tentatively TRBD1 (6 bases). CDR1 and CDR2 from the germline V gene are MNHEY and SMNVEV (reference sequence). This CDR3 is 16 amino acids long. Between the trimmed V and J ends, which lost 2 bases and 4 bases, there was a span of 17 bases. The CDR3 nucleotides are TGTGCCAGCAGTTTACAAACCGGGACACCGCCCTATGGCTACACCTTC. Its protein product is CASSLQTGTPPYGYTF.

With regard to this clone: Other nucleotide sequences in the sample specify the same CDR3. The chain has TRBV5-1 and TRBJ1-1, with D possibly being TRBD1 (5 bases). The CDR3 length is 14 residues. Germline CDR1 reads SGHRS; CDR2 reads YFSETQ. V lost 0 bases and J 4 bases, leaving 10 bases between the germline ends. CDR3 loop: CASSLASGGTEAFF. The CDR3 nucleotides are TGCGCCAGCAGCTTGGCCAGCGGGGGCACTGAAGCTTTCTTT.

V usage is TRBV6-6 and J usage is TRBJ1-5, with D unresolved. The V end was cut by 3 bases, the J end by 3 bases, with 3 bases between. The CDR3 sequence is 12 residues long. The germline V gene has CDR1 MNHNY and CDR2 SVGAGI (reference sequence). CDR3 sequence: CASSYLNQPQHF. The CDR3 bases are TGTGCCAGCAGTTATCTCAATCAGCCCCAGCATTTT.

This chain joins TRBV29-1 and TRBJ1-4; D remains ambiguous. V was cut by 3 bases and J by 0 bases, with 17 bases left in between. The CDR3 length is 17 residues. Germline V gene data show CDR1 as SQVTM and CDR2 as ANQGSEA. The CDR3 here is CSVDGGRESATNEKLFF. The CDR3 DNA is TGCAGCGTTGATGGTGGGCGGGAATCTGCAACTAATGAAAAACTGTTTTTT.

The chain combines TRBV28 with TRBJ1-4; tentatively, D is TRBD1 (6 bases). The germline V gene has CDR1 MDHEN and CDR2 SYDVKM. V lost 2 bases, J lost 8 bases, and 15 bases lay in between. This CDR3 is 15 amino acids long. CDR3 amino acids: CASSLQGPTSEKLFF. The CDR3 nucleotides read TGTGCCAGCAGTTTACAGGGGCCTACCTCCGAAAAACTGTTTTTT.

This clone was counted between two and nine times. The V and J genes are TRBV7-8 and TRBJ2-1; TRBD1 might be the D (5 bases). The germline CDR1 and CDR2 sequences are SGHVS and FQNEAQ. Trimming removed 7 bases from V and 5 bases from J, with 21 bases in between. The CDR3 length is 16 residues. The CDR3 DNA reads as TGTGCCAGCACCCCCCCGGGTAGGGGTTGGGACAATGAGCAGTTCTTC. This sequence encodes CASTPPGRGWDNEQFF.

The rearrangement uses TRBV7-8 and TRBJ1-5, with a tentative D call TRBD1 (5 bases). The CDR3 is made up of 14 amino acids. Germline loops: CDR1 SGHVS, CDR2 FQNEAQ. V gave up 5 bases and J gave up 4 bases, with 12 bases separating them. The CDR3: CASSDWEGNQPQHF. The CDR3 coding sequence is TGTGCCAGCAGCGACTGGGAGGGGAATCAGCCCCAGCATTTT.

This clone was counted between two and nine times. The gene calls are TRBV28 and TRBJ2-7, with TRBD1 identical over 8 bases. Trimming at V came to 7 bases and at J to 0 bases, leaving 11 bases not matched to a gene. Germline V gene lookup returns CDR1 MDHEN and CDR2 SYDVKM. The CDR3 is made up of 16 amino acids. CDR3 nucleotides: TGTGCCAGCATCCCGGCAGGGGGCTACCTCTCCTACGAGCAGTACTTC. Residues: CASIPAGGYLSYEQYF.

The rearrangement joins TRBV6-1 to TRBJ1-1, with no clear D. The germline V gene encodes CDR1 MNHNS and CDR2 SASEGT. The CDR3 totals 13 residues. V was clipped by 3 bases and J by 3 bases, with 8 bases between them. The CDR3, as DNA: TGTGCCAGCAGTGAGGTCACTGACACTGAAGCTTTCTTT. This gives the protein CASSEVTDTEAFF.

This clone was recorded a few times. V is TRBV12-2 and J is TRBJ1-5. TRBV12-2 is annotated as a pseudogene. The CDR3 consists of 12 residues. CDR3 loop: CASPRGNQPQHF. In DNA form, the CDR3 reads TGTGCAAGCCCTAGAGGCAATCAGCCCCAGCATTTT.